A single sample is the source of the 18 T cell receptor beta chains below, sequenced in a study of T cell responses to AZD1222 COVID-19 vaccine. Here immunoSEQ multiplex PCR was the method, and the copy in TCRdb shows in-frame clones only, minus some. The sample has about 140,000 clones, about 90% seen once. The sequenced sample was peripheral blood, obtained 28 days after the second AZD1222 dose. The source is an adult who received the AZD1222 COVID-19 vaccine.

The genes are TRBV5-6 and TRBJ2-7; no firm D call. The CDR3 is 12 residues long. Germline values: CDR1 SGHDT, CDR2 YYEEEE. V lost 4 bases, J lost 0 bases, and 5 bases lay in between. CDR3 sequence (DNA): TGTGCCAGCAGCGGCCGCTCCTACGAGCAGTACTTC. It yields the protein CASSGRSYEQYF.

The V call is TRBV5-5, the J call TRBJ2-2; D may match TRBD1 or TRBD2 (5 bases each). Germline loops: CDR1 SGHKS, CDR2 YYEKEE (reference sequence). The CDR3 is 14 residues long. The V end was cut by 4 bases, the J end by 4 bases, with 11 bases between. CDR3 in amino acids: CASSQVGGTGELFF. Written as DNA, the CDR3 is TGTGCCAGCAGCCAGGTTGGGGGCACCGGGGAGCTGTTTTTT.

This chain joins TRBV12-5 and TRBJ2-2; 8 nucleotides match TRBD1. The V and J ends lost 9 bases and 2 bases, in that order; junction bases with no gene match: 5. The germline gives CDR1 LGHNT, CDR2 FRNRAP. This CDR3 is built from 14 residues. This CDR3 is CASWQGANTGELFF. Here the CDR3 DNA reads TGTGCTAGCTGGCAGGGGGCCAACACCGGGGAGCTGTTTTTT.

J is TRBJ2-1 and V is TRBV4-3; D is uncertain. The germline V gene encodes CDR1 LGHNA and CDR2 YSLEER. Trimming stripped 1 base from V and 1 base from J, with 14 bases between. This CDR3 has 17 residues. The CDR3 reads CASSQAQIPSSYNEQFF. For the CDR3, the DNA is TGCGCCAGCAGCCAAGCCCAGATCCCATCGTCCTACAATGAGCAGTTCTTC.

This clone was seen only once. The rearrangement uses TRBV14 and TRBJ1-2, with D perhaps matching TRBD1 (6 bases). The CDR3 is 18 amino acids. The V and J ends lost 1 base and 1 base respectively, with 19 bases between them. Germline CDR1 is SGHDN and CDR2 is FVKESK. CDR3 amino acids: CASSQAIRGGPFNYGYTF. CDR3 DNA: TGTGCCAGCAGCCAAGCTATCCGAGGGGGGCCATTTAACTATGGCTACACCTTC.

This clone counts as medium-sized (0.01 to 0.1%). The rearrangement uses TRBV7-8 and TRBJ2-1; D possibly corresponds to TRBD2 (5 bases). The CDR3 has 13 residues. The germline V gene encodes CDR1 SGHVS and CDR2 FQNEAQ. The germline V and J ends were trimmed by 4 bases and 7 bases, with 11 bases remaining between them. For the CDR3, the DNA is TGTGCCAGCAGCTACGGGGTGGGGAATGAGCAGTTCTTC. Amino acid sequence: CASSYGVGNEQFF.

The chain has TRBV3-1 (or the pseudogene TRBV3-2) and TRBJ1-2; D possibly corresponds to TRBD1 (6 bases). Germline V gene sequence: CDR1 LGHDT, CDR2 YNNKEL (reference sequence). V gave up 7 bases and J gave up 5 bases, with 14 bases separating them. This CDR3 spans 13 amino acids. CDR3 residues: CASTSTGRYGYTF. The CDR3, as DNA: TGTGCCAGCACCTCGACAGGCCGGTATGGCTACACCTTC.

The CDR3 DNA follows: TGTGCCAGCAGGGCAGGGGAGGGTAGCTATGGCTACACCTTC. This codes for CASRAGEGSYGYTF. The V and J genes are TRBV6-5 and TRBJ1-2; possible D gene TRBD1, 6 bases. CDR1 MNHEY and CDR2 SVGAGI come from the germline V gene. The V and J ends lost 6 bases and 4 bases respectively, with 15 bases between them. This CDR3 comprises 14 residues.

This chain connects TRBV6-2 or TRBV6-3 to TRBJ1-5; 7 nucleotides align to TRBD1. Per the germline V gene, CDR1 is MNHEY and CDR2 is SVGEGT. V dropped 5 bases and J dropped 4; count of bases not matched to a gene: 14. The length of the CDR3 is 17 residues. CDR3 sequence: CASSTEKGAGQNQPQHF. In DNA form, the CDR3 reads TGTGCCAGCAGTACCGAAAAGGGGGCCGGCCAGAATCAGCCCCAGCATTTT.

The chain recombines TRBV4-1 with TRBJ2-1; TRBD2 matches at 8 bases. V was pared by 4 bases and J by 2 bases, with 13 bases of the junction left unmatched. This CDR3 spans 18 amino acids. The V gene's germline CDR1 is MGHRA and CDR2 YSYEKL. Here the CDR3 DNA reads TGCGCCAGCAGCCGAATACCAATCAGCGGGAGTGCCTACAATGAGCAGTTCTTC. This sequence encodes CASSRIPISGSAYNEQFF.

The V call is TRBV19, the J call TRBJ1-1, with D hard to call. Trimming removed 6 bases from V and 2 bases from J, with 19 bases in between. The CDR3 spans 16 residues. CDR1 is LNHDA, CDR2 SQIVND, per germline (reference sequence). This CDR3 is CASSPARQDLNTEAFF. CDR3 in DNA: TGTGCCAGTAGCCCAGCCCGGCAGGATTTAAACACTGAAGCTTTCTTT.

The rearrangement uses TRBV28 and TRBJ1-2; D may be TRBD1 (6 bases). V lost 5 bases, J lost 6 bases, and 22 bases lay in between. Germline V gives CDR1 MDHEN, CDR2 SYDVKM. The CDR3 has 16 residues. CDR3 sequence: CASSQPRQADWDGYTF. DNA of the CDR3: TGTGCCAGCAGTCAGCCTCGACAGGCGGATTGGGATGGCTACACCTTC.

The chain is built from TRBV24-1 and TRBJ2-1, with D hard to call. The CDR3 loop spans 12 amino acids. V was trimmed by 7 bases and J by 0 bases, leaving 3 bases between them. Germline CDR1 reads KGHDR; CDR2 reads SFDVKD. The CDR3 bases are TGTGCCACCAGCTTCTCCTACAATGAGCAGTTCTTC. The encoded protein is CATSFSYNEQFF.

The rearrangement uses TRBV7-6 and TRBJ1-1, with unresolved D. CDR3 length: 13 amino acids. The germline V gene encodes CDR1 SGHVS and CDR2 FNYEAQ. The V end was cut by 5 bases, the J end by 3 bases, with 10 bases between. The CDR3 DNA follows: TGTGCCAGCAGCATGGAGGCGGACACTGAAGCTTTCTTT. Its protein is CASSMEADTEAFF.

The J gene is TRBJ2-1, the V gene TRBV7-2, with 8 bases aligning to TRBD1. V shed 5 bases and J 3 bases; nucleotides not matched to a gene: 6. The CDR3 loop spans 15 amino acids. Germline lookup yields CDR1 SGHTA and CDR2 FQGNSA. This CDR3 is CASSADRGFYNEQFF. The CDR3 coding sequence is TGTGCCAGCAGCGCTGACAGGGGATTCTACAATGAGCAGTTCTTC.

This clone appeared a few times. The rearrangement links TRBV6-1 to TRBJ2-3, with D tentatively TRBD2 (6 bases). The V end was cut by 3 bases, the J end by 4 bases, with 11 bases between. Germline V gives CDR1 MNHNS, CDR2 SASEGT. The CDR3 totals 14 residues. The CDR3 bases are TGTGCCAGCAGTGACCGACTAGTATCAGATACGCAGTATTTT. Translated, it gives CASSDRLVSDTQYF.

The count of this clone is one. The chain combines TRBV12-3 or TRBV12-4 with TRBJ1-2; no clear D. The CDR3 totals 13 residues. The germline V and J ends were trimmed by 5 bases and 4 bases, with 11 bases remaining between them. As DNA, the CDR3 is TGTGCCAGCAGTCAGTCTCCCCTCTATGGCTACACCTTC. Amino acids: CASSQSPLYGYTF.

The V and J genes are TRBV24-1 and TRBJ2-3; D is undetermined. The CDR3 has 17 amino acids. Trimming cost V 1 base and J 0 bases, with 13 bases left between them. Per the germline V gene, CDR1 is KGHDR and CDR2 is SFDVKD. The CDR3 loop is CATSDFLSGRSTDTQYF. DNA for the CDR3: TGTGCCACCAGTGATTTCCTCTCGGGCAGGAGCACAGATACGCAGTATTTT.